This T cell receptor (beta chain) was found in a study of cytomegalovirus exposure and HLA in healthy donors. In the PCR, 60 Vbeta and 13 Jbeta primers were used. The data were produced by immunoSEQ multiplex PCR, yet TCRdb's version contains in-frame clones alone and is incomplete. This sample has under 170,000 clones, with around 79% found just once. This TCR came from a man in his fifties in good health and CMV-seropositive. The material sequenced was PBMCs.

As DNA, the CDR3 is TGTGCCAGCAGCCCGGGGGTCCAAGAGACCCAGTACTTC. Its protein is CASSPGVQETQYF. The V and J genes are TRBV11-3 and TRBJ2-5; tentative D call: TRBD2 (6 bases). Between the trimmed V and J ends, which lost 5 bases and 1 base, there was a span of 8 bases. CDR1 is SGHNT, CDR2 YENEEA, per germline. This CDR3 contains 13 residues. The variable domain in full, completed from reference TRBV11-3 and TRBJ2-5, reads EAGVVQSPRYKIIEKKQPVAFWCNPISGHNTLYWYLQNLGQGPELLIRYENEEAVDDSQLPKDRFSAERLKGVDSTLKIQPAELGDSAVYLCASSPGVQETQYFGPGTRLLVL.